This TCR beta chain was sequenced during a study of blood T cell repertoires in COVID-19. Only in-frame clones appear in the TCRdb table, and some are missing; sequencing was by immunoSEQ multiplex PCR. The sample has 200,000 to 300,000 clones, roughly 86% seen once. The CDR3 totals 13 residues. Germline V gene data show CDR1 as SGHTA and CDR2 as FQGTGA. With 5 bases removed from V and 10 bases from J, the gap between germline ends came to 12 bases. Material: PBMCs or T cells enriched from blood (not recorded which). The origin of this receptor is a woman in her 30s with acute COVID-19. V and J are TRBV7-3 and TRBJ1-6, with a possible D match to TRBD1 (5 bases). The CDR3 coding sequence is TGTGCCAGCAGCGTAGGGGTCAACTCACCCCTCCACTTT. Encoded protein: CASSVGVNSPLHF. Full variable domain (outside the CDR3, taken from reference TRBV7-3 and TRBJ1-6): GAGVSQTPSNKVTEKGKYVELRCDPISGHTALYWYRQSLGQGPEFLIYFQGTGAADDSGLPNDRFFAVRPEGSVSTLKIQRTERGDSAVYLCASSVGVNSPLHFGNGTRLTVT.